This T cell receptor beta chain is drawn from a study of blood T cell repertoires in COVID-19. V was trimmed by 3 bases and J by 3 bases, leaving 14 bases between them. This CDR3 is 15 amino acids long. Germline V gives CDR1 LNHDA, CDR2 SQIVND (reference sequence). In its sample, this clone was seen once. TCRdb keeps only in-frame clones here, not all; method: immunoSEQ multiplex PCR. The top ten clones hold about 3.5% of a sample with 240,000 or so clones, 60% to 75% of them seen once. Sequenced: peripheral blood. This chain connects TRBV19 to TRBJ1-2, with D perhaps matching TRBD1 (5 bases). The receptor comes from a woman over 75 with acute or convalescent COVID-19. The chain's CDR3 is CASSIVGRGDYGYTF. CDR3 nucleotide sequence: TGTGCCAGTAGTATTGTGGGGAGGGGCGACTATGGCTACACCTTC. The variable domain in full, completed from reference TRBV19 and TRBJ1-2, reads DGGITQSPKYLFRKEGQNVTLSCEQNLNHDAMYWYRQDPGQGLRLIYYSQIVNDFQKGDIAEGYSVSREKKESFPLTVTSAQKNPTAFYLCASSIVGRGDYGYTFGSGTRLTVV.